This T cell receptor (beta chain) is from a study of blood T cell repertoires in COVID-19. Study overall: From T cells, B-cell-depleted T cells, or PBMCs came the material, which was cDNA or gDNA.

This table comes from immunoSEQ multiplex PCR, and its TCRdb copy is limited to in-frame clones, with some not included. This table holds about 120,000 clones, 60% to 85% found once. This TCR was sampled from a man in his 70s with acute or convalescent COVID-19. Sequenced input: peripheral blood.

The CDR3 spells CASSYYARVETQYF. CDR3 bases: TGTGCCAGCAGTTACTATGCACGAGTAGAGACCCAGTACTTC. The V gene is TRBV6-5, the J gene TRBJ2-5; D gene ambiguous. Between the trimmed V and J ends, which lost 1 base and 4 bases, there was a span of 10 bases. This CDR3 spans 14 amino acids. Per the germline V gene, CDR1 is MNHEY and CDR2 is SVGAGI.